These T cell receptor beta chains were read from a single sample in a study of T cell responses to AZD1222 COVID-19 vaccine. Repertoires were generated with immunoSEQ multiplex PCR, while TCRdb's copy carries only in-frame clones and drops some. Of 130,000 to 150,000 clones in the sample, around nine tenths were seen once. Specimen: peripheral blood, collected on day 0 of MenACWY control vaccination. All receptors come from an adult in good health. CDR3s include the opening cysteine and the closing phenylalanine or tryptophan. Fields, in order: clone size, V gene, J gene, D gene, CDR3 DNA, CDR3 protein. A D gene is named only where the DNA matches it firmly. The size field is filled for only some rows; it gives once, few, many or a size class.

abundance: -
v_gene: TRBV5-8
j_gene: TRBJ1-6
d_gene: TRBD1
CDR3nt: TGTGCCAGCAGCTTGGAGTGGGGACAGGATAATTCACCCCTCCACTTT
CDR3aa: CASSLEWGQDNSPLHF

abundance: once
v_gene: TRBV30
j_gene: TRBJ2-5
d_gene: TRBD2
CDR3nt: TGTGCCTGGATCACTAGCGGGGGGACCCAGTACTTC
CDR3aa: CAWITSGGTQYF

abundance: -
v_gene: TRBV7-9
j_gene: TRBJ2-1
d_gene: -
CDR3nt: TGTGCCAGCAGCCCAGGGAGAGACTTCCCGGCGGTATACAATGAGCAGTTCTTC
CDR3aa: CASSPGRDFPAVYNEQFF

abundance: -
v_gene: TRBV29-1
j_gene: TRBJ2-1
d_gene: -
CDR3nt: TGCAGCGTTGAAGACTTAGAATTCTATGAGCAGTTCTTC
CDR3aa: CSVEDLEFYEQFF

abundance: -
v_gene: TRBV7-9
j_gene: TRBJ1-2
d_gene: TRBD1
CDR3nt: TGTGCCAGCAGCTTAGGGGGCCGGGACAGCGGTGGGGTCACCTTC
CDR3aa: CASSLGGRDSGGVTF

abundance: -
v_gene: TRBV18
j_gene: TRBJ2-5
d_gene: -
CDR3nt: TGTGCCAGCTCTAGACTAGAAGGGGAGACCCAGTACTTC
CDR3aa: CASSRLEGETQYF

abundance: few
v_gene: TRBV6-5
j_gene: TRBJ1-2
d_gene: -
CDR3nt: TGTGCCAGCAGCCTAAGGACAGTTTATCACACCTTC
CDR3aa: CASSLRTVYHTF

abundance: -
v_gene: TRBV2
j_gene: TRBJ2-6
d_gene: -
CDR3nt: TGTGCCAGCAGCCGGAACTCTGGGGCCAACGTCCTGACTTTC
CDR3aa: CASSRNSGANVLTF

abundance: -
v_gene: TRBV18
j_gene: TRBJ2-7
d_gene: -
CDR3nt: TGTGCCAGCTCACCTCCCAGGGGATACTCCTACGAGCAGTACTTC
CDR3aa: CASSPPRGYSYEQYF

abundance: -
v_gene: TRBV27
j_gene: TRBJ1-2
d_gene: TRBD1
CDR3nt: TGTGCCAGCAGCCCTCAAGGGACAGGGGGCAAGAGAGCTAACTATGGCTACACCTTC
CDR3aa: CASSPQGTGGKRANYGYTF

abundance: -
v_gene: TRBV7-9
j_gene: TRBJ2-1
d_gene: TRBD2
CDR3nt: TGTGCCAGCAGCTTAAAGGAGCGGGGTTACAATGAGCAGTTCTTC
CDR3aa: CASSLKERGYNEQFF

abundance: -
v_gene: TRBV27
j_gene: TRBJ2-5
d_gene: -
CDR3nt: TGTGCCAGCAGTACCCGGACGGACCAAGAGACCCAGTACTTC
CDR3aa: CASSTRTDQETQYF

abundance: -
v_gene: TRBV29-1
j_gene: TRBJ2-1
d_gene: -
CDR3nt: TGCAGCGTGACAGTCTACAATGAGCAGTTCTTC
CDR3aa: CSVTVYNEQFF

abundance: once
v_gene: TRBV5-4
j_gene: TRBJ2-3
d_gene: TRBD2
CDR3nt: TGTGCCAGCAGCCTGTCCCTAGCGGGGGGACGAGGTAGCACAGATACGCAGTATTTT
CDR3aa: CASSLSLAGGRGSTDTQYF

abundance: -
v_gene: TRBV28
j_gene: TRBJ1-1
d_gene: -
CDR3nt: TGTGCCAGCAGTTTATTCTTCAGGGACCGGTCAGCTTTCTTT
CDR3aa: CASSLFFRDRSAFF

abundance: -
v_gene: TRBV5-1
j_gene: TRBJ1-2
d_gene: -
CDR3nt: TGCGCCAGCAGCCCCGGGACAAACTATGGCTACACCTTC
CDR3aa: CASSPGTNYGYTF

abundance: -
v_gene: TRBV19
j_gene: TRBJ2-2
d_gene: -
CDR3nt: TGTGCCAGTCGGAGGGACGTCCTTAACACCGGGGAGCTGTTTTTT
CDR3aa: CASRRDVLNTGELFF

abundance: -
v_gene: TRBV6-4
j_gene: TRBJ2-3
d_gene: -
CDR3nt: TGTGCCAGCAGTGACCAAGCGTTGGATAGCACAGATACGCAGTATTTT
CDR3aa: CASSDQALDSTDTQYF

abundance: -
v_gene: TRBV29-1
j_gene: TRBJ2-2
d_gene: -
CDR3nt: TGCAGCGTACCCCTTGCCGGGAACACCGGGGAGCTGTTTTTT
CDR3aa: CSVPLAGNTGELFF

abundance: -
v_gene: TRBV7-8
j_gene: TRBJ1-2
d_gene: -
CDR3nt: TGTGCCAGCAGCTTAGCAACACCCCGACAGGTCGCCAATTTTAAGGTCTCGGGCTACACCTTC
CDR3aa: CASSLATPRQVANFKVSGYTF

abundance: once
v_gene: TRBV4-2
j_gene: TRBJ1-3
d_gene: TRBD1
CDR3nt: TGTGCCAGCAGCCAAGATCAACAGGGGAGCTCTGGAAACACCATATATTTT
CDR3aa: CASSQDQQGSSGNTIYF

abundance: -
v_gene: TRBV7-9
j_gene: TRBJ2-7
d_gene: TRBD1
CDR3nt: TGTGCCAGCAGCTCTCGACAGGGTTCTTACGAGCAGTACTTC
CDR3aa: CASSSRQGSYEQYF

abundance: -
v_gene: TRBV5-5
j_gene: TRBJ1-2
d_gene: TRBD1
CDR3nt: TGTGCCAGCAGCTTGAGGGCGACAGGGGGGAAGAACTATGGCTACACCTTC
CDR3aa: CASSLRATGGKNYGYTF

abundance: -
v_gene: TRBV2
j_gene: TRBJ1-2
d_gene: -
CDR3nt: TGTGCCAGCGGGGCATGGCAGGGCGACGGCTACACCTTC
CDR3aa: CASGAWQGDGYTF

abundance: once
v_gene: TRBV6-6
j_gene: TRBJ1-1
d_gene: -
CDR3nt: TGTGCCAGCAGCTCTATGGAAAACACTGAAGCTTTCTTT
CDR3aa: CASSSMENTEAFF

abundance: -
v_gene: TRBV3-1/TRBV3-2
j_gene: TRBJ1-1
d_gene: -
CDR3nt: TGTGCCAGCAGCCAAGCCGGCCCTGATGAAGCTTTCTTT
CDR3aa: CASSQAGPDEAFF

abundance: -
v_gene: TRBV7-2
j_gene: TRBJ1-5
d_gene: -
CDR3nt: TGTGCCAGCAGCTTAGGATTAGGGGCGGGACAGCCCCAGCATTTT
CDR3aa: CASSLGLGAGQPQHF

abundance: -
v_gene: TRBV10-1
j_gene: TRBJ1-5
d_gene: -
CDR3nt: TGCGCCAGCAGCCCCGACGGTAATCAGCCCCAGCATTTT
CDR3aa: CASSPDGNQPQHF